This paragraph reports one T cell receptor beta chain. Method: immunoSEQ multiplex PCR; TCRdb's copy keeps in-frame clones and lacks some. The sample records roughly 160,000 clones, roughly 80% being singletons. The source of the sample is a study of blood T cell repertoires in COVID-19. Germline CDR1 and CDR2: LNHDA and SQIVND (reference sequence). With V trimmed by 3 bases and J by 1 base, 15 bases remained unmatched. The CDR3 contains 19 residues. The chain links TRBV19 to TRBJ1-2; 9 bases line up with TRBD1. This sequence was found in a woman aged 60-75 years who had recovered from COVID-19. Sequenced sample: PBMCs or T cells enriched from blood (not recorded which). The CDR3 reads CASSIPGTGGPTNNYGYTF. The CDR3 nucleotides are TGTGCCAGTAGTATCCCCGGTACAGGGGGCCCCACCAATAACTATGGCTACACCTTC.